These 20 T cell receptor beta chains share one sample of origin, sequenced in a study of cytomegalovirus exposure and HLA in healthy donors. PCR used 60 Vbeta primers and 13 Jbeta primers. The table came from immunoSEQ multiplex PCR; TCRdb's copy has only in-frame clones and leaves some out. The sample yields around 200,000 clones, 75% to 85% seen once. The sequenced sample was PBMCs. All receptors come from a boy aged 5 to 17 in good health and CMV-seronegative.

The chain couples TRBV4-2 to TRBJ1-2, with no clear D. Germline CDR1 reads LGHNA; CDR2 reads YNFKEQ. Trimming removed 0 bases at V and 8 bases at J, with 10 bases between. The CDR3 loop spans 13 amino acids. For the CDR3, the DNA is TGTGCCAGCAGCCAAGATGAGCCGAAGGGCTACACCTTC. Its protein is CASSQDEPKGYTF.

The gene calls are TRBV27 and TRBJ1-1; 9 bases fit TRBD1. Germline lookup yields CDR1 MNHEY and CDR2 SMNVEV (reference sequence). V shed 0 bases and J 7 bases; nucleotides not matched to a gene: 6. CDR3 length: 15 amino acids. In DNA, the CDR3 is TGTGCCAGCAGTTTATCGCTCGGGACAGGGCGTGAAGCTTTCTTT. It codes for CASSLSLGTGREAFF.

This clone has a single count. The CDR3 is CASSLGQGAKTQYF. Written as DNA, the CDR3 is TGTGCCAGCAGCTTGGGACAGGGGGCAAAGACCCAGTACTTC. The genes are TRBV5-4 and TRBJ2-5, with 10 positions matching TRBD1. Germline V gene sequence: CDR1 SGHNT, CDR2 YYREEE (reference sequence). V gave up 0 bases and J gave up 6 bases; unmatched junction bases: 2. The CDR3 sequence is 14 residues long. Complete variable domain (other parts from reference TRBV5-4 and TRBJ2-5): ETGVTQSPTHLIKTRGQQVTLRCSSQSGHNTVSWYQQALGQGPQFIFQYYREEENGRGNFPPRFSGLQFPNYSSELNVNALELDDSALYLCASSLGQGAKTQYFGPGTRLLVL.

The chain is built from TRBV6-1 and TRBJ1-4; D unresolved. The CDR3 has 15 amino acids. V was pared by 4 bases and J by 10 bases, with 19 bases between. CDR1 is MNHNS and CDR2 is SASEGT in the germline V gene. CDR3 amino acids: CASSAETSLAGKLFF. The CDR3 region has the DNA TGTGCCAGCAGTGCAGAGACATCCCTGGCGGGAAAACTGTTTTTT.

This rearrangement joins TRBV7-9 to TRBJ2-7, with TRBD2 as a possible D gene (6 bases). Germline assignment: CDR1 SEHNR and CDR2 FQNEAQ (reference sequence). CDR3 length: 13 amino acids. The ends were cut back, 2 bases at V and 4 bases at J, with 9 bases in the middle. The CDR3 reads CASSLPGVYEQYF. As DNA, the CDR3 is TGTGCCAGCAGCTTACCGGGAGTGTACGAGCAGTACTTC.

The chain couples TRBV19 to TRBJ2-1; TRBD2 matches 8 bases. J lost 5 bases, V lost 5 bases, and 11 bases had no gene match. The V gene's germline CDR1 is LNHDA and CDR2 SQIVND (reference sequence). This CDR3 is 16 amino acids long. CDR3 residues: CASSRQLAGPNNEQFF. For the CDR3, the DNA is TGTGCCAGTAGTCGACAGTTAGCGGGACCAAACAATGAGCAGTTCTTC. Full variable domain (missing parts from reference TRBV19 and TRBJ2-1): DGGITQSPKYLFRKEGQNVTLSCEQNLNHDAMYWYRQDPGQGLRLIYYSQIVNDFQKGDIAEGYSVSREKKESFPLTVTSAQKNPTAFYLCASSRQLAGPNNEQFFGPGTRLTVL.

The chain is built from TRBV25-1 and TRBJ1-2; 8 positions agree with TRBD1. The V gene's germline CDR1 is MGHDK and CDR2 SYGVNS. With V trimmed by 9 bases and J by 5 bases, 8 bases remained unmatched. The CDR3 consists of 13 residues. DNA for the CDR3: TGTGCCAGTACAGGGGGTCCCTCTTATGGCTACACCTTC. This translates into CASTGGPSYGYTF.

This chain links TRBV11-3 with TRBJ2-7; 8 bases line up with TRBD2. CDR1 and CDR2 from the germline V gene are SGHNT and YENEEA. With V trimmed by 1 base and J by 3 bases, 5 bases remained unmatched. This CDR3 is built from 15 residues. The CDR3 reads CASSLVRGANYEQYF. CDR3 sequence (DNA): TGTGCCAGCAGCTTAGTGCGGGGGGCAAACTACGAGCAGTACTTC.

This chain joins TRBV5-1 and TRBJ2-1, with 9 bases matching TRBD2. The germline V gene encodes CDR1 SGHRS and CDR2 YFSETQ. Germline trimming cut 0 bases from V and 10 bases from J; bases unmatched to any gene: 8. The CDR3 has 15 amino acids. This CDR3 reads CASSLELAGVFEQFF. DNA of the CDR3: TGCGCCAGCAGCTTGGAACTAGCGGGTGTATTCGAGCAGTTCTTC. Full variable domain (missing parts from reference TRBV5-1 and TRBJ2-1): KAGVTQTPRYLIKTRGQQVTLSCSPISGHRSVSWYQQTPGQGLQFLFEYFSETQRNKGNFPGRFSGRQFSNSRSEMNVSTLELGDSALYLCASSLELAGVFEQFFGPGTRLTVL.

V usage is TRBV27 and J usage is TRBJ2-7; no reliable D call. This CDR3 is built from 13 residues. From germline, CDR1 is MNHEY and CDR2 SMNVEV (reference sequence). Trimming cost V 6 bases and J 6 bases, with 15 bases left between them. The chain's CDR3 is CASRNRNRGEQYF. The DNA of the CDR3 is TGTGCCAGCAGAAATCGCAACCGCGGCGAGCAGTACTTC.

The rearrangement uses TRBV29-1 and TRBJ2-7; TRBD1 is a possible D gene (6 bases). The CDR3 contains 13 residues. Deletions cut 6 bases from V and 3 bases from J, with 15 bases between. CDR1 is SQVTM and CDR2 is ANQGSEA in the germline V gene. The CDR3 DNA is TGCAGCGTGCTCACAGGGAGCCTCTACGAGCAGTACTTC. As protein: CSVLTGSLYEQYF.

CDR3 DNA: TGTGCCAGCAGCTTACGGGGTTACTCCTACGAGCAGTACTTC. Its translation is CASSLRGYSYEQYF. The V gene is TRBV11-3, the J gene TRBJ2-7, with D perhaps matching TRBD2 (5 bases). The germline gives CDR1 SGHNT, CDR2 YENEEA. V was shortened by 2 bases and J by 0 bases, with 8 bases between the two germline ends. This CDR3 contains 14 residues.

Note on this clone: The junction departs from the called germline gene at one end, perhaps through a read error. The J gene is TRBJ1-1, the V gene TRBV5-4; 8 nucleotides align to TRBD1. The CDR3 is 14 amino acids. Germline CDR1 reads SGHNT; CDR2 reads YYREEE (reference sequence). Written as DNA, the CDR3 is TGTGCCAGCAGCATACCGGGACAGGCCACTGAAGTTTTCTTT. Its translation: CASSIPGQATEVFF.

About this clone itself: The junction departs from germline at one end; a sequencing error may be responsible. The J gene is TRBJ2-7, the V gene TRBV11-3, with D tentatively TRBD1 (6 bases). CDR1 and CDR2 (germline): SGHNT, YENEEA. The CDR3 contains 14 residues. The CDR3 sequence: CASGFPDRTYEQYF. The CDR3 nucleotides read TGTGCCAGCGGCTTCCCTGACAGGACCTACGAGCAGTACTTC.

The chain uses TRBV4-3 and TRBJ2-7, with 10 bases lining up with TRBD2. After removal of 0 bases from V and 4 bases from J, the junction contained 9 bases not matched to a gene. This CDR3 comprises 17 residues. Germline assignment: CDR1 LGHNA and CDR2 YSLEER. The CDR3 region is CASSQETFLAGAYEQYF. The CDR3 DNA follows: TGCGCCAGCAGCCAAGAAACTTTCCTAGCGGGAGCGTACGAGCAGTACTTC.

J is TRBJ1-6 and V is TRBV5-1; tentative D call: TRBD1 (6 bases). Looked up from germline, CDR1 is SGHRS and CDR2 is YFSETQ. This CDR3 has 13 amino acids. V shed 4 bases and J shed 7 bases, with 9 bases lying between them. The CDR3 is CASSPQGNSPLHF. In nucleotides, the CDR3 is TGCGCCAGCAGCCCTCAGGGGAATTCACCCCTCCACTTT.

The CDR3 DNA sequence: TGCGCCAGCAGCCAAGCTCCGTCCACCGGGGAGCTGTTTTTT. Translation gives CASSQAPSTGELFF. J is TRBJ2-2 and V is TRBV4-1; D gene unclear. V lost 1 base, J lost 4 bases, and 7 bases lay in between. This CDR3 has 14 residues. CDR1 MGHRA and CDR2 YSYEKL come from the germline V gene.

This CDR3 is CASSYAGQASSYEQYF. In DNA form, the CDR3 reads TGTGCCAGCAGTTACGCGGGACAGGCCAGCTCCTACGAGCAGTACTTC. The gene calls are TRBV6-6 and TRBJ2-7; 8 positions match TRBD1. V was pared by 2 bases and J by 0 bases, with 6 bases of the junction left unmatched. The CDR3 is 16 residues long. Germline-derived CDR1 and CDR2 are MNHNY and SVGAGI (reference sequence).

V is TRBV27 and J is TRBJ1-2; a weak D match, TRBD1 (5 bases). CDR3 length: 15 amino acids. CDR1 and CDR2 (germline): MNHEY, SMNVEV (reference sequence). V lost 2 bases, J lost 4 bases, and 14 bases lay in between. The CDR3 DNA follows: TGTGCCAGCAGTTTACAGGGAAGGGGTACCTATGGCTACACCTTC. This gives the protein CASSLQGRGTYGYTF.

This chain uses TRBV19 with TRBJ1-2, with no clear D. Germline CDR1 and CDR2: LNHDA and SQIVND (reference sequence). There are 14 residues in the CDR3. Trimming cost V 5 bases and J 1 base, with 11 bases left between them. The DNA for the CDR3 is TGTGCCAGTAGTTTGAAAACAGTTAACTATGGCTACACCTTC. As protein: CASSLKTVNYGYTF.